This T cell receptor beta chain was profiled in a study of blood T cell repertoires in COVID-19. Study-wide background: Samples came from the United States, Italy and Spain, spanning acute and convalescent COVID-19.

The method was immunoSEQ multiplex PCR; TCRdb's version includes in-frame clones alone and lacks a portion of them. The data hold about 210,000 clones, with about 79% observed a single time. Per the germline V gene, CDR1 is SGHNT and CDR2 is YENEEA. Trimming took off 1 base at V and 3 bases at J, with 4 bases between the two ends. The CDR3 contains 12 residues. The TCR sequence derives from a man aged 40-49 years who had recovered from COVID-19. The chain couples TRBV11-3 to TRBJ2-7; D uncertain. The sample comprised peripheral blood. The CDR3 region is CASSLGLYEQYF. The CDR3 region has the DNA TGTGCCAGCAGCTTAGGACTCTACGAGCAGTACTTC.